This T cell receptor (beta chain) is from a study of T cell responses to AZD1222 COVID-19 vaccine. Study-wide findings and caveats: Unmutated regions of variants are reportedly targeted by nearly half of spike-specific TCRs.

With 4 bases clipped from V and 7 bases from J, the junction kept 9 bases outside the gene matches. The length of the CDR3 is 15 residues. The V gene's germline CDR1 is LGHDT and CDR2 YNNKEL (reference sequence). Comment on this clone: What it binds is not known.

Assay used: immunoSEQ multiplex PCR; TCRdb lists only in-frame clones, some missing. The table includes 150,000 to 190,000 clones, approximately 91% detected once. The sequence came from an adult who received the AZD1222 COVID-19 vaccine. The rearrangement links TRBV3-1 (or the pseudogene TRBV3-2) to TRBJ1-4; TRBD1 agrees at 7 bases. The specimen comprised peripheral blood, sampled 28 days after the second AZD1222 dose. The CDR3 loop reads CASSPPGTVSEKLFF. The CDR3 DNA reads as TGTGCCAGCAGCCCCCCTGGGACAGTCAGTGAAAAACTGTTTTTT.